The 13 T cell receptor beta chains reported below all come from one sample, sequenced in a study of OX40 agonist ivuxolimab in advanced cancers. TCRdb keeps only in-frame clones here, not all; method: immunoSEQ multiplex PCR. The data show about 58,000 clones, with approximately 88% seen just once and approximately 3.5% held by the top ten. The material sequenced was CD4+ or CD8+ T cells sorted from blood, taken in a trial of the OX40 agonist ivuxolimab. All receptors derive from an adult with an advanced solid tumor such as melanoma, head and neck, liver or kidney cancer.

The rearrangement joins TRBV30 to TRBJ2-3, with 7 nucleotides matching TRBD2. CDR3 length: 13 residues. The trim removed 2 bases at V and 2 bases at J, leaving 1 base unmatched. CDR1 is GTSNPN and CDR2 is SVGIG in the germline V gene (reference sequence). The CDR3 loop reads CAWSSGNTDTQYF. DNA for the CDR3: TGTGCCTGGAGTAGCGGGAACACAGATACGCAGTATTTT.

The chain combines TRBV6-5 with TRBJ1-6; perhaps TRBD1 as D (6 bases). The germline CDR1 and CDR2 sequences are MNHEY and SVGAGI. With 6 bases removed from V and 10 bases from J, the gap between germline ends came to 13 bases. CDR3 length equals 13 residues. The CDR3 coding sequence is TGTGCCAGCAGCTCCAGGACAGCCTCACCCCTCCACTTT. This sequence encodes CASSSRTASPLHF.

The gene calls are TRBV2 and TRBJ1-1, with D perhaps matching TRBD1 (6 bases). The CDR3 length is 15 residues. The germline V gene has CDR1 SNHLY and CDR2 FYNNEI. The V end lost 6 bases, the J end lost 4 bases, and 18 bases lay between the germline ends. The CDR3 region is CASSPNAGGLTEAFF. The CDR3 DNA is TGTGCCAGCAGCCCGAACGCGGGGGGCCTCACTGAAGCTTTCTTT. The whole variable domain, filled in from reference TRBV2 and TRBJ1-1, reads EPEVTQTPSHQVTQMGQEVILRCVPISNHLYFYWYRQILGQKVEFLVSFYNNEISEKSEIFDDQFSVERPDGSNFTLKIRSTKLEDSAMYFCASSPNAGGLTEAFFGQGTRLTVV.

The chain couples TRBV28 to TRBJ2-1, with TRBD2 matching over 8 bases. Germline V CDR1 and CDR2: MDHEN, SYDVKM. The V and J ends lost 6 bases and 4 bases, in that order; junction bases with no gene match: 8. The CDR3 totals 15 residues. CDR3 DNA: TGTGCCAGCAGCTCTCCGGGACTAGTTTACAATGAGCAGTTCTTC. Encoded protein: CASSSPGLVYNEQFF.

The chain is built from TRBV15 and TRBJ2-3; 9 bases are shared with TRBD2. CDR1 is LNHNV and CDR2 is YYDKDF in the germline V gene (reference sequence). This CDR3 has 16 amino acids. Trimming removed 3 bases from V and 0 bases from J; junction bases left unmatched: 4. CDR3 nucleotides: TGTGCCACCAGCAGTAGACTAGCGGCCAGCACAGATACGCAGTATTTT. This encodes CATSSRLAASTDTQYF.

V usage is TRBV19 and J usage is TRBJ2-3, with D possibly called TRBD1 or TRBD2 (6 bases each). Trimming cost V 8 bases and J 5 bases, with 20 bases left between them. Germline V gene lookup returns CDR1 LNHDA and CDR2 SQIVND (reference sequence). The CDR3 is 15 amino acids. CDR3 sequence reads: CASGPRAGGGDTQYF. In DNA, the CDR3 is TGTGCCAGTGGACCGAGGGCCGGGGGCGGAGATACGCAGTATTTT.

The chain combines TRBV6-6 with TRBJ1-3; D call uncertain. The CDR3 contains 14 residues. CDR1 and CDR2 (germline): MNHNY, SVGAGI (reference sequence). V gave up 6 bases and J gave up 6 bases, with 15 bases separating them. The CDR3 nucleotides read TGTGCCAGCAGCACCACGTACGCGGAAAACACCATATATTTT. This sequence encodes CASSTTYAENTIYF.

This clone was seen only a few times. In DNA form, the CDR3 reads TGTGCCAGCAGTTTTGACAGCTCGAACACTGAAGCTTTCTTT. It is translated as CASSFDSSNTEAFF. The chain links TRBV2 to TRBJ1-1; tentatively, D is TRBD1 (5 bases). The length of the CDR3 is 14 residues. The ends were cut back, 5 bases at V and 1 base at J, with 11 bases in the middle. Germline assignment: CDR1 SNHLY and CDR2 FYNNEI. The whole variable domain, filled in from reference TRBV2 and TRBJ1-1, reads EPEVTQTPSHQVTQMGQEVILRCVPISNHLYFYWYRQILGQKVEFLVSFYNNEISEKSEIFDDQFSVERPDGSNFTLKIRSTKLEDSAMYFCASSFDSSNTEAFFGQGTRLTVV.

The V gene is TRBV5-4, the J gene TRBJ2-1; TRBD1 agrees at 7 bases. Germline CDR1 SGHNT, CDR2 YYREEE (reference sequence). This CDR3 region has 17 residues. With 0 bases clipped from V and 2 bases from J, the junction kept 8 bases outside the gene matches. CDR3 nucleotide sequence: TGTGCCAGCAGCTTGGGAGGACCGGGACAGACCTACAATGAGCAGTTCTTC. It yields the protein CASSLGGPGQTYNEQFF.

The rearrangement joins TRBV5-1 to TRBJ2-5, with D possibly TRBD1 on 6 matching bases. Germline CDR1 and CDR2: SGHRS and YFSETQ. Trimming stripped 4 bases from V and 5 bases from J, with 18 bases between. CDR3 length: 15 amino acids. CDR3 sequence: CASSPSGHPGETQYF. The CDR3 bases are TGCGCCAGCAGCCCGTCGGGACACCCGGGGGAGACCCAGTACTTC.

This chain connects TRBV2 to TRBJ1-4; the D gene is possibly TRBD1 (6 bases). Germline V gene data show CDR1 as SNHLY and CDR2 as FYNNEI. The ends were cut back, 3 bases at V and 2 bases at J, with 10 bases in the middle. The CDR3 length is 15 residues. CDR3 sequence (DNA): TGTGCCAGCAGTGATTTGGGGGCGACTAATGAAAAACTGTTTTTT. This translates into CASSDLGATNEKLFF.

The gene calls are TRBV11-2 and TRBJ1-1; 9 bases are shared with TRBD1. The CDR3 length is 16 residues. The J segment lost 0 bases and the V segment lost 5 bases, leaving 7 bases of the junction unmatched. The germline V gene has CDR1 SGHAT and CDR2 FQNNGV. The CDR3 DNA reads TGTGCCAGCAGCCCAAGGACAGGGGTTATGAACACTGAAGCTTTCTTT. This gives the protein CASSPRTGVMNTEAFF.

The chain has TRBV30 and TRBJ2-5; no firm D call. The germline V gene has CDR1 GTSNPN and CDR2 SVGIG (reference sequence). The CDR3 spans 13 residues. Deletions cut 0 bases from V and 1 base from J, with 6 bases between. CDR3 coding DNA: TGTGCCTGGAGTGTATACTTCCAAGAGACCCAGTACTTC. Its translation is CAWSVYFQETQYF.